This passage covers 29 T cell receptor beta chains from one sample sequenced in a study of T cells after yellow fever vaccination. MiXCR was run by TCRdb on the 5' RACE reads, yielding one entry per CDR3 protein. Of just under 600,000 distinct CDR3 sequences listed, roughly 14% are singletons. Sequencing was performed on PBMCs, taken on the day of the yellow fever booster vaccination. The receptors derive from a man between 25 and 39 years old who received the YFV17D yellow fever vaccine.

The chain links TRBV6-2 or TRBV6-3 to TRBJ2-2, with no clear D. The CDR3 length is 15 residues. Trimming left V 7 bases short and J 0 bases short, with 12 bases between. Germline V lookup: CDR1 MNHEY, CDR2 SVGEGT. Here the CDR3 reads CASTPNRANTGELFF. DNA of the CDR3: TGTGCCAGCACCCCCAACAGAGCGAACACCGGGGAGCTGTTTTTT.

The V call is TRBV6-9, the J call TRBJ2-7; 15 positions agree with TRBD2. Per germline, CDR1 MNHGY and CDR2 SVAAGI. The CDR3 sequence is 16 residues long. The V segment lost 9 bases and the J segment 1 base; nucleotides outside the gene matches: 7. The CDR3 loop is CARVGLAGGRSYEQYF. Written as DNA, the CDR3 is TGTGCCAGAGTGGGACTAGCGGGAGGTCGATCCTACGAGCAGTACTTC.

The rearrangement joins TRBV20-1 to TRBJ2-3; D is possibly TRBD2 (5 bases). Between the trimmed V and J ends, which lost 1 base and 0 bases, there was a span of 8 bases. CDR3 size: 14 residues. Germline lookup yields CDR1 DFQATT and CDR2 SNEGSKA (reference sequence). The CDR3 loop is CSARGGGSTDTQYF. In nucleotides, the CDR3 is TGCAGTGCTAGAGGCGGCGGGAGCACAGATACGCAGTATTTT.

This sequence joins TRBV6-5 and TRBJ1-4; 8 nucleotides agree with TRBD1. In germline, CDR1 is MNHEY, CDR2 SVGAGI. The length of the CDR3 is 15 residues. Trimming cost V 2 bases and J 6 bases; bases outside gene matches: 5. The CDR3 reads CASSYLGTGDEKLFF. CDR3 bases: TGTGCCAGCAGTTACCTCGGGACAGGAGATGAAAAACTGTTTTTT.

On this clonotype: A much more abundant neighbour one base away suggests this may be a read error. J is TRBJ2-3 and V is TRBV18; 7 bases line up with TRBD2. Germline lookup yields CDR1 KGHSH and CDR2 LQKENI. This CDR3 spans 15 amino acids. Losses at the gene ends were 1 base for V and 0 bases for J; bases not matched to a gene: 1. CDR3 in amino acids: CASSPLSGSTDTQYF. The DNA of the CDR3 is TGTGCCAGCTCACCACTTAGCGGGAGCACAGATACGCAGTATTTT.

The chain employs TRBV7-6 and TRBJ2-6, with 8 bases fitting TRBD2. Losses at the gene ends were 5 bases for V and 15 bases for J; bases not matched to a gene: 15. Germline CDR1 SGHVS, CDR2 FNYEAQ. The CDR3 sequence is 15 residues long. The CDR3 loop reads CASSAGRPGGGDLTF. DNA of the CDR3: TGTGCCAGCAGCGCCGGACGGCCCGGGGGGGGGGACCTGACTTTC.

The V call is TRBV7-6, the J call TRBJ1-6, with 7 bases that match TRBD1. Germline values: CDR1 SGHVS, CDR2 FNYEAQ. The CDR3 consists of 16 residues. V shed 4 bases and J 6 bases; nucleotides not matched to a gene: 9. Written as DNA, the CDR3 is TGTGCCAGCAGCTCATGGGGCCGGGACAGTAATTCACCCCTCCACTTT. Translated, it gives CASSSWGRDSNSPLHF.

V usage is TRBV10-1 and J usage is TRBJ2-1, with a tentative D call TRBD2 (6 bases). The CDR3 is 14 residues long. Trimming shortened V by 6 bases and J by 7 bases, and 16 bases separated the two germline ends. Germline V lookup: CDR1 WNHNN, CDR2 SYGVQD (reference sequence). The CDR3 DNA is TGCGCCAGCAGCTCGGGAGAAATTAGTAATGAGCAGTTCTTC. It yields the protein CASSSGEISNEQFF.

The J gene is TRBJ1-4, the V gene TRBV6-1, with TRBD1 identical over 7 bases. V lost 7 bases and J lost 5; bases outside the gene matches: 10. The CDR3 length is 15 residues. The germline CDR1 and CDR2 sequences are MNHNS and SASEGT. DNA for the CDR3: TGTGCCAGCAACTTATTGGGACAGAAGAATGAAAAACTGTTTTTT. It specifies CASNLLGQKNEKLFF.

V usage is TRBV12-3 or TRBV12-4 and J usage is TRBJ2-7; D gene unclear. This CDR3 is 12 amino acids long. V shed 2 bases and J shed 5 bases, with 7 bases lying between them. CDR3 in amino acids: CASSLYGNEQYF. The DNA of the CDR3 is TGTGCCAGCAGTTTATATGGGAACGAGCAGTACTTC.

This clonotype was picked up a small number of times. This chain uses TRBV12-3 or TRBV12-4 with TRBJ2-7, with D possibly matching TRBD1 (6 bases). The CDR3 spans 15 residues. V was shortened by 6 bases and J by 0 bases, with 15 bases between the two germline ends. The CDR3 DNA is TGTGCCAGCAGCCCCACAGGGACCAGCTCCTACGAGCAGTACTTC. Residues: CASSPTGTSSYEQYF.

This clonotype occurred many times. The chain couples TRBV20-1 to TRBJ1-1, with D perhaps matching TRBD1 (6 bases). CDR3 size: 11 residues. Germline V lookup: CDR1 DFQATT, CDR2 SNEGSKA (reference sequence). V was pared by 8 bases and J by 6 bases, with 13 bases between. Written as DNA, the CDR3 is TGCAGTACGGGGGAGGGGGCTGAAGCTTTCTTT. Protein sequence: CSTGEGAEAFF.

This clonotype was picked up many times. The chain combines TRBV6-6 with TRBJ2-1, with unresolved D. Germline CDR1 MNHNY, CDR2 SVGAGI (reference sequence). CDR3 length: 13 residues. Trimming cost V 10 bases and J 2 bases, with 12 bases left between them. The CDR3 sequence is CATAPRAYNEQFF. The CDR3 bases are TGTGCCACGGCCCCACGGGCCTACAATGAGCAGTTCTTC.

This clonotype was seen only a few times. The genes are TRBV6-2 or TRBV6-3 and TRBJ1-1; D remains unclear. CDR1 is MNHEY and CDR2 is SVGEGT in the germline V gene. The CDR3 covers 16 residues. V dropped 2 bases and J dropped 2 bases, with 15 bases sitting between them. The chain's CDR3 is CASSYLSSWGNTEAFF. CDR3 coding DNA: TGTGCCAGCAGTTACCTGTCGTCGTGGGGAAACACTGAAGCTTTCTTT.

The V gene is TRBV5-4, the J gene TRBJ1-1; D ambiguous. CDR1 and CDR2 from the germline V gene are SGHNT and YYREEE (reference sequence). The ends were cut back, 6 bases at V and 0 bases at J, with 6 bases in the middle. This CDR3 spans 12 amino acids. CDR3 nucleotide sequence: TGTGCCAGCAATCAGATGAACACTGAAGCTTTCTTT. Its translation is CASNQMNTEAFF. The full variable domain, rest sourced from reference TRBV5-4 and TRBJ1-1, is ETGVTQSPTHLIKTRGQQVTLRCSSQSGHNTVSWYQQALGQGPQFIFQYYREEENGRGNFPPRFSGLQFPNYSSELNVNALELDDSALYLCASNQMNTEAFFGQGTRLTVV.

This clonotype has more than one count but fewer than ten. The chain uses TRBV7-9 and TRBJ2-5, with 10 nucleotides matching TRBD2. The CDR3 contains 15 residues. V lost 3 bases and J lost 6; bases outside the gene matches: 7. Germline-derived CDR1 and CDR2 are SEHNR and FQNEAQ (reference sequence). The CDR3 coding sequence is TGTGCCAGCAGCTTCCAGACTAGCGGGTTGAAGACCCAGTACTTC. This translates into CASSFQTSGLKTQYF.

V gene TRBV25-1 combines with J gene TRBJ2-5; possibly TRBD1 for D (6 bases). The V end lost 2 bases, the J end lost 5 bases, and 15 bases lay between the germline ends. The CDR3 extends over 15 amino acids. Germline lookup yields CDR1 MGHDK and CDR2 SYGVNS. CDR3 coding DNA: TGTGCCAGCAGTGAACCTCCCACAGGGAAGGAGACCCAGTACTTC. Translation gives CASSEPPTGKETQYF.

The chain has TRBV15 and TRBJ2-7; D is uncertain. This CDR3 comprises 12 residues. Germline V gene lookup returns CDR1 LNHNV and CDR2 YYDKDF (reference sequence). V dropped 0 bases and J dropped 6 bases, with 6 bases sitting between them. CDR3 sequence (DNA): TGTGCCACCAGCAGAGATTTCCTCGAGCAGTACTTC. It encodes CATSRDFLEQYF.

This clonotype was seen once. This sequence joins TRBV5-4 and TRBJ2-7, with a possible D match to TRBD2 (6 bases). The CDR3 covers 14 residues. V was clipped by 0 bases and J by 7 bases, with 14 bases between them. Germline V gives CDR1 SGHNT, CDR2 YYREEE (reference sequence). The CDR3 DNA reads TGTGCCAGCAGCTTGGCGGAGGTTGGGAGGGAGCAGTACTTC. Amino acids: CASSLAEVGREQYF.

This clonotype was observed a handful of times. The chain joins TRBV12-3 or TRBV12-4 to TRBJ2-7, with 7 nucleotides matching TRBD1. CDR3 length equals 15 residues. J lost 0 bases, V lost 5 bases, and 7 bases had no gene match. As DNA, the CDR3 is TGTGCCAGCAGTAAAGCCGGGACAGTCTCCTACGAGCAGTACTTC. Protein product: CASSKAGTVSYEQYF.

This CDR3 reads CASSLVAGTETQYF. As DNA, the CDR3 is TGTGCCAGCAGCTTGGTTGCGGGTACAGAGACCCAGTACTTC. V is TRBV5-4 and J is TRBJ2-5; weak D call: TRBD2 (5 bases). This CDR3 has 14 residues. Germline values: CDR1 SGHNT, CDR2 YYREEE (reference sequence). V gave up 0 bases and J gave up 4 bases, with 10 bases separating them. Drawing the rest from reference TRBV5-4 and TRBJ2-5, the complete variable domain is ETGVTQSPTHLIKTRGQQVTLRCSSQSGHNTVSWYQQALGQGPQFIFQYYREEENGRGNFPPRFSGLQFPNYSSELNVNALELDDSALYLCASSLVAGTETQYFGPGTRLLVL.

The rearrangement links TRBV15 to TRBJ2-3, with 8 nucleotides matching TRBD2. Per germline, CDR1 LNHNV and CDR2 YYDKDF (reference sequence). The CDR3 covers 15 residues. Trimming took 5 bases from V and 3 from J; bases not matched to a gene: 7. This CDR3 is CATSPKAGVTDTQYF. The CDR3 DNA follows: TGTGCCACCAGCCCAAAAGCGGGAGTAACAGATACGCAGTATTTT.

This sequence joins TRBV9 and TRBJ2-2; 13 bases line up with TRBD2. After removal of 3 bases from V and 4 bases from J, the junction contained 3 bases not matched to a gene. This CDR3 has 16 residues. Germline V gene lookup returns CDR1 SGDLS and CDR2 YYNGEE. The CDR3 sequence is CASSGGLAGATGELFF. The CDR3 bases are TGTGCCAGCAGCGGCGGACTAGCGGGAGCCACCGGGGAGCTGTTTTTT.

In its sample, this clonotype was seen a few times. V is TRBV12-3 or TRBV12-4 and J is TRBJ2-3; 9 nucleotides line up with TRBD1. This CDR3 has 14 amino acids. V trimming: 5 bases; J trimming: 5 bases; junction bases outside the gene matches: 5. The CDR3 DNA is TGTGCCAGCAGTAGGACAGGGGAGGTAGATACGCAGTATTTT. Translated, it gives CASSRTGEVDTQYF.

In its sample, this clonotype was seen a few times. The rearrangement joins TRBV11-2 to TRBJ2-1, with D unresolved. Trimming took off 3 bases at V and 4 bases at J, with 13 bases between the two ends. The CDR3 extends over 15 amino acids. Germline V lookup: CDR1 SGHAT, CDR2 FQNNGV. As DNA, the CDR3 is TGTGCCAGCAGCTTCGAACCTTTCTATTACAATGAGCAGTTCTTC. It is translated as CASSFEPFYYNEQFF. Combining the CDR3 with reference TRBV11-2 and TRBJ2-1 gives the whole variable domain EAGVAQSPRYKIIEKRQSVAFWCNPISGHATLYWYQQILGQGPKLLIQFQNNGVVDDSQLPKDRFSAERLKGVDSTLKIQPAKLEDSAVYLCASSFEPFYYNEQFFGPGTRLTVL.

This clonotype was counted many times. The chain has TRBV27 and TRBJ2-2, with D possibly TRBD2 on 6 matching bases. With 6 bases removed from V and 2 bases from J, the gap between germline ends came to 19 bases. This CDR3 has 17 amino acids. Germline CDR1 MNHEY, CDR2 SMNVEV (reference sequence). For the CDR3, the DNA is TGTGCCAGCAGCCCCCAGGCGGGACCTTTCAACACCGGGGAGCTGTTTTTT. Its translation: CASSPQAGPFNTGELFF.

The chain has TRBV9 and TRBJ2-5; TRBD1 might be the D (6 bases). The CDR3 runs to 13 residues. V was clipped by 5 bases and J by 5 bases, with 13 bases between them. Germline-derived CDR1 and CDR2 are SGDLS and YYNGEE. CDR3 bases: TGTGCCAGCAGTCGTGGACAGTCGGAGACCCAGTACTTC. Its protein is CASSRGQSETQYF.

CDR3 nucleotides: TGCGCCAGCAGCTTGAAGGACAGGGAGGTCACCTACGAGCAGTACTTC. Its translation is CASSLKDREVTYEQYF. The chain has TRBV5-1 and TRBJ2-7; 8 positions match TRBD1. CDR1 is SGHRS and CDR2 is YFSETQ in the germline V gene. V lost 1 base to trimming and J lost 2 bases; unmatched junction nucleotides: 8. The CDR3 is made up of 16 amino acids.

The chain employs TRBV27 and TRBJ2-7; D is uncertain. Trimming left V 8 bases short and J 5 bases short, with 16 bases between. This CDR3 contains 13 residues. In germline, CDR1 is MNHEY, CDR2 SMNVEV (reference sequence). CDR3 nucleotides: TGTGCCAGCTCGCGGTGGTCGGCCGACGAGCAGTACTTC. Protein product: CASSRWSADEQYF.